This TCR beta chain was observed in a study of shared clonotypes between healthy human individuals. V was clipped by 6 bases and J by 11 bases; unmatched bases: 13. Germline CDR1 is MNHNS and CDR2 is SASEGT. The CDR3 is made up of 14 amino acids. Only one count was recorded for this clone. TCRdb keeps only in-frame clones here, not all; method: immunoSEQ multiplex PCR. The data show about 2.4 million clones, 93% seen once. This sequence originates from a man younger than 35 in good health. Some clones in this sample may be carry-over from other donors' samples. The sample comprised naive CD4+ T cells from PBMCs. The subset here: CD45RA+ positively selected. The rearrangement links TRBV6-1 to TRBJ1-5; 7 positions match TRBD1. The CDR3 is CASRKGDSGSAQHF. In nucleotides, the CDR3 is TGTGCCAGCAGGAAAGGGGACAGCGGTTCGGCCCAGCATTTT.